This T cell receptor (beta chain) was identified in a study of cytomegalovirus exposure and HLA in healthy donors. The protocol was immunoSEQ multiplex PCR, while the TCRdb copy is restricted to in-frame clones and leaves out a portion. The table includes about 84,000 clones, roughly 93% detected once. The germline V gene has CDR1 MRHNA and CDR2 SNTAGT. The CDR3 extends over 16 amino acids. Trimming pared 0 bases from V and 4 bases from J, leaving 14 bases between. Comment on this clone: Its antigen is not identified.

The donors were members of the validation cohort, which comprised 90 to 150 subjects and was separate from the first cohort of 666 subjects. Points from the study as a whole: Cytomegalovirus status, reportedly, was diagnosed with high specificity and sensitivity by the classifier. In vitro testing confirmed a few CMV-associated chains as specific for CMV antigens. The tendency of first-cohort TCR clusters to co-occur in the 120 or so validation repertoires emerged from a later analysis.

The specimen was PBMCs. The source of this sequence is a man aged 25-40 years in good health and CMV-seronegative. The J gene is TRBJ2-3, the V gene TRBV6-4, with TRBD2 as a possible D gene (6 bases). DNA for the CDR3: TGTGCCAGCAGTGACTCGAGTCCCAGCGGGCCAGATACGCAGTATTTT. This encodes CASSDSSPSGPDTQYF.